This TCR beta chain emerged from a study of T cell repertoires in aging, cancer and after chemotherapy. At the level of the study: Approximately 9 million TCR reads made up the full dataset. General observations from the study: Healthy donors lost TCR diversity with age mainly through richness, cancer patients through richness and evenness. Rebound thymic output was suggested by rising median generation probability during chemotherapy in each cancer cohort.

Multiplex touch-down PCR with TRB-A/B primers amplified rearranged V-D-J TRB sequences. TCRdb re-called the multiplex PCR reads with MiXCR, one entry per CDR3 protein. This table has roughly 18,000 distinct CDR3 sequences, approximately 35% appearing once. The junction had 13 bases not matched to a gene; V was cut back by 4 bases and J by 7 bases. This CDR3 is built from 16 residues. Looked up from germline, CDR1 is SGHVS and CDR2 is FNYEAQ. TCR beta rearrangements were amplified from peripheral blood genomic DNA. This clonotype was recorded a few times. The antigen is not known. The TCR sequence derives from a human donor with a solid tumor. Material for sequencing was blood. The chain uses TRBV7-6 and TRBJ2-5, with 9 bases matching TRBD1. The CDR3, as DNA: TGTGCCAGCAGCTCTATCGGGACAGGGATTTTTGTGACCCAGTACTTC. Translating gives CASSSIGTGIFVTQYF.